This TCR beta chain comes out of a study of blood T cell repertoires in COVID-19. Whole-study context: From T cells, B-cell-depleted T cells, or PBMCs came the material, which was cDNA or gDNA.

Original processing methods: It was from reference gene primer amplification that nucleated cell counts were estimated. Profiling relied on immunoSEQ multiplex PCR, and the TCRdb table lists in-frame clones only, not all of them. Clonal size and the V and J genes are those of that table, whereas D and trimming came from the DNA. Among 250,000 to 350,000 clones listed, 70% to 85% were seen once. Enrolment of Seattle patients took place during active infection, and they were followed longitudinally. The source is a human donor with COVID-19, enrolled during active disease. The donor label of this sample is uncertain. Sequencing used peripheral blood.

CDR3: CASSEGLAGYEQYF. Here the CDR3 DNA reads TGTGCCAGCAGTGAGGGACTAGCGGGATACGAGCAGTACTTC. The chain is built from TRBV2 and TRBJ2-7; 13 bases are a match to TRBD2. The CDR3 spans 14 residues. Unmatched junction bases numbered 0, after V lost 3 bases and J lost 4 bases. CDR1 and CDR2 (germline): SNHLY, FYNNEI.